This T cell receptor (beta chain) comes out of a study of T cells after yellow fever vaccination. Overall study: Low-cell-number fractions were prepared with SMART-Seq v4 Ultra Low Input.

TCRdb ran MiXCR on the 5' RACE reads and lists one entry per CDR3 protein. The data contain a few hundred thousand distinct CDR3 sequences, about 5.2% of them singletons. Study results and caveats: Detected again after the booster were most primary-vaccination clones, at about 96% CD4 and roughly 88% CD8. Abundant bulk-derived clonotypes could contaminate FACS-sorted repertoires.

The CDR3 spans 16 residues. This clonotype was recorded a few times. Antigen: not known. The rearrangement joins TRBV21-1 to TRBJ2-5; the table assigns TRBD2, which was not confirmed against the DNA. TRBV21-1 is recorded as a pseudogene. This receptor was taken from a man between 18 and 35 years old who received the YFV17D yellow fever vaccine. This material consisted of CD4+ T cells sorted from PBMCs, taken on the day of the yellow fever booster vaccination. CDR3 protein: CASSKETSGAQETQYF. CDR3 sequence (DNA): TGTGCCAGCAGCAAAGAAACTAGCGGGGCACAAGAGACCCAGTACTTC.